This TCR beta chain is drawn from a study of patients and donors after allogeneic stem cell transplantation. The CDR3 is made up of 13 amino acids. Germline CDR1 is SQVTM and CDR2 is ANQGSEA. V gave up 3 bases and J gave up 6 bases, with 15 bases separating them. In TCRdb, the RT-PCR reads were re-called with MiXCR into one record per CDR3 protein. The sample has approximately 200,000 distinct CDR3 sequences, roughly two fifths seen once. The chain combines TRBV29-1 with TRBJ2-7; perhaps D is TRBD1 or TRBD2 (5 bases each). The sample consisted of blood, either unsorted or a sorted T cell fraction (not recorded which). The TCR sequence derives from a human donor who was either an allogeneic HSCT recipient or a stem cell or donor lymphocyte infusion donor (not recorded which). It is not recorded whose cells these are; they may come from a transplant donor. The CDR3 protein is CSVEGRRRGEQYF. DNA for the CDR3: TGCAGCGTTGAGGGACGTCGCAGAGGCGAGCAGTACTTC.